Following are 10 T cell receptor beta chains from one sample sequenced in a study of CD8 T cells in Susac syndrome. cDNA came from about 0.51 to 1 ug RNA primed by random hexamers. TCRdb redid the calling of the immunoSEQ multiplex PCR reads with MiXCR, one entry per CDR3 protein. Of 160,000 or so distinct CDR3 sequences listed, roughly 95% were seen once; the top ten hold 0.14% to 0.15%. The specimen was CD8+ T cells from PBMCs. The receptors derive from a human donor with multiple sclerosis.

The chain combines TRBV12-3 or TRBV12-4 with TRBJ1-6; unclear D gene. CDR3 length equals 13 residues. The germline V and J ends were trimmed by 5 bases and 8 bases, with 10 bases remaining between them. The CDR3 sequence: CASSTQWDSPLHF. As DNA, the CDR3 is TGTGCCAGCAGTACTCAATGGGATTCACCCCTCCACTTT.

The chain recombines TRBV2 with TRBJ2-3, with 7 nucleotides matching TRBD2. V dropped 10 bases and J dropped 1; count of bases not matched to a gene: 23. Germline loops: CDR1 SNHLY, CDR2 FYNNEI. CDR3 length: 19 amino acids. As DNA, the CDR3 is TGTGCCACCTCCACCGGGGGGTACGGTGGTGTTGGCGGCACAGATACGCAGTATTTT. Translated, it gives CATSTGGYGGVGGTDTQYF.

The chain links TRBV5-8 to TRBJ1-1; unclear D gene. The length of the CDR3 is 14 residues. Germline V CDR1 and CDR2: SGHTS, YDEGEE. Trimming shortened V by 0 bases and J by 1 base, and 7 bases separated the two germline ends. CDR3 in amino acids: CASSLGPSNTEAFF. CDR3 sequence (DNA): TGTGCCAGCAGCTTGGGCCCCTCGAACACTGAAGCTTTCTTT.

The DNA of the CDR3 is TGTGCCAGCAGCGGGACAGCTACTAACACCGGGGAGCTGTTTTTT. Translated, it gives CASSGTATNTGELFF. This sequence joins TRBV3-1 and TRBJ2-2, with 7 bases lining up with TRBD1. This CDR3 is 15 amino acids long. Germline CDR1 LGHDT, CDR2 YNNKEL (reference sequence). The V gene end was trimmed by 5 bases and the J gene end by 2 bases; junction bases not matched to a gene: 5. The whole variable domain, filled in from reference TRBV3-1 and TRBJ2-2, reads DTAVSQTPKYLVTQMGNDKSIKCEQNLGHDTMYWYKQDSKKFLKIMFSYNNKELIINETVPNRFSPKSPDKAHLNLHINSLELGDSAVYFCASSGTATNTGELFFGEGSRLTVL.

The rearrangement uses TRBV30 and TRBJ1-2; 9 bases are a match to TRBD1. V lost 4 bases, J lost 1 base, and 10 bases stayed unmatched. This CDR3 has 16 amino acids. Germline CDR1 and CDR2: GTSNPN and SVGIG (reference sequence). Written as DNA, the CDR3 is TGTGCCTGGATCCGGACAGGGGAGGGCTTTAACTATGGCTACACCTTC. Its translation is CAWIRTGEGFNYGYTF.

The chain carries TRBV5-1 and TRBJ1-6; 8 bases fit TRBD1. Trimming at V came to 7 bases and at J to 5 bases, leaving 2 bases not matched to a gene. Germline values: CDR1 SGHRS, CDR2 YFSETQ. The CDR3 length is 13 residues. The CDR3 sequence is CASGQGNNSPLHF. The CDR3, as DNA: TGCGCCAGCGGACAGGGAAATAATTCACCCCTCCACTTT.

The chain combines TRBV20-1 with TRBJ2-1; D is perhaps TRBD2 (5 bases). Germline CDR1 reads DFQATT; CDR2 reads SNEGSKA (reference sequence). The CDR3 is made up of 13 amino acids. The CDR3 is CSPLRRASYEQFF. The CDR3 nucleotides read TGCAGCCCCCTCCGGCGGGCCTCCTATGAGCAGTTCTTC.

V and J are TRBV25-1 and TRBJ1-2; D gene unclear. The CDR3 sequence is 13 residues long. The germline V and J ends were trimmed by 4 bases and 7 bases, with 13 bases remaining between them. The germline V gene has CDR1 MGHDK and CDR2 SYGVNS. The CDR3 sequence: CASSVSTSSGYTF. For the CDR3, the DNA is TGTGCCAGCAGTGTCTCCACCTCCTCTGGCTACACCTTC.

The chain joins TRBV27 to TRBJ1-5; 7 bases match TRBD1. Germline lookup yields CDR1 MNHEY and CDR2 SMNVEV (reference sequence). The CDR3 sequence is 15 residues long. The ends lost 3 bases at V and 6 bases at J; junction bases unmatched: 8. The CDR3 is CASSFIGQAGQPQHF. The CDR3 nucleotides are TGTGCCAGCAGTTTCATCGGACAGGCGGGTCAGCCCCAGCATTTT.

This clonotype was detected a few times. The chain couples TRBV30 to TRBJ1-1; no reliable D call. The V end was cut by 0 bases, the J end by 1 base, with 6 bases between. This CDR3 is built from 13 residues. Germline CDR1 reads GTSNPN; CDR2 reads SVGIG (reference sequence). CDR3 in amino acids: CAWSVGGNTEAFF. The CDR3 DNA reads as TGTGCCTGGAGTGTAGGCGGGAACACTGAAGCTTTCTTT.